This T cell receptor (beta chain) was sequenced for a study of technical replicates of blood from several donors. Germline V gene data show CDR1 as KGHSH and CDR2 as LQKENI. Trimming pared 6 bases from V and 0 bases from J, leaving 11 bases between. The CDR3 covers 14 residues. Sequencing was performed with immunoSEQ multiplex PCR; in TCRdb, only in-frame clones are kept and a portion is missing. The sample includes 75,000 to 90,000 clones, around 96% of them seen just once. The rearrangement links TRBV18 to TRBJ1-2; D may be TRBD1 (6 bases). The sample consisted of T cells isolated from PBMCs. This clonotype was sampled from a human donor in good health. The CDR3 here is CASSYQGTNYGYTF. The CDR3 nucleotides are TGTGCCAGCTCGTATCAGGGGACTAACTATGGCTACACCTTC.